These T cell receptor beta chains were read from a single sample in a study of identical twins. TCRdb processed the 5' RACE reads anew with MiXCR; each CDR3 protein has one entry. The table includes around 250,000 distinct CDR3 sequences, approximately 7.1% detected once. These records were also assigned to another study, of T cells expressing NK-cell markers.

The sample was CD8+ T cells sorted from blood. The receptor source for this set is a woman aged 18 to 35 in good health. The CDR3 runs from the conserved cysteine through the conserved F or W. Each record gives: clone size, V gene, J gene, D gene, CDR3 protein, CDR3 DNA. A D gene is named only where the DNA matches it firmly. Expanded clones get a size class; other rows say once, few or many, or leave the size out.

abundance: NA
v_gene: TRBV5-6
j_gene: TRBJ2-7
d_gene: TRBD1
CDR3aa: CASSGGQLGYYEQYF
CDR3nt: TGTGCCAGCAGCGGGGGACAGTTAGGTTACTACGAGCAGTACTTC

abundance: many
v_gene: TRBV27
j_gene: TRBJ2-7
d_gene: NA
CDR3aa: CASSLTVTYEQYF
CDR3nt: TGTGCCAGCAGTTTAACCGTGACCTACGAGCAGTACTTC

abundance: few
v_gene: TRBV6-6
j_gene: TRBJ1-1
d_gene: NA
CDR3aa: CASSHGSTEAFF
CDR3nt: TGTGCCAGCAGCCACGGGTCCACTGAAGCTTTCTTT

abundance: few
v_gene: TRBV4-2
j_gene: TRBJ1-4
d_gene: NA
CDR3aa: CASSQGAGGEKLFF
CDR3nt: TGTGCCAGCAGCCAAGGGGCAGGTGGGGAAAAACTGTTTTTT

abundance: many
v_gene: TRBV27
j_gene: TRBJ2-7
d_gene: NA
CDR3aa: CASSLKGTSREQYF
CDR3nt: TGTGCCAGCAGTTTAAAAGGCACCTCGCGCGAGCAGTACTTC

abundance: many
v_gene: TRBV24-1
j_gene: TRBJ2-2
d_gene: NA
CDR3aa: CATSDLTGGELFF
CDR3nt: TGTGCCACCAGTGATTTGACGGGCGGGGAGCTGTTTTTT

abundance: many
v_gene: TRBV12-3/TRBV12-4
j_gene: TRBJ1-2
d_gene: NA
CDR3aa: CASNRGLIYGYTF
CDR3nt: TGTGCCAGCAACCGGGGACTTATCTATGGCTACACCTTC

abundance: few
v_gene: TRBV19
j_gene: TRBJ2-1
d_gene: NA
CDR3aa: CASTIGGSGEQFF
CDR3nt: TGTGCCAGTACCATAGGAGGGAGTGGTGAGCAGTTCTTC

abundance: NA
v_gene: TRBV4-3
j_gene: TRBJ2-5
d_gene: NA
CDR3aa: CASSQETDPHLRTQYF
CDR3nt: TGCGCCAGCAGCCAAGAAACGGACCCCCATCTTCGGACCCAGTACTTC

abundance: many
v_gene: TRBV12-5
j_gene: TRBJ2-5
d_gene: NA
CDR3aa: CASGFKETQYF
CDR3nt: TGTGCTAGTGGTTTCAAAGAGACCCAGTACTTC

abundance: many
v_gene: TRBV29-1
j_gene: TRBJ2-7
d_gene: TRBD2
CDR3aa: CSVLSGRAFYEQYF
CDR3nt: TGCAGCGTCCTTAGCGGGAGGGCCTTCTACGAGCAGTACTTC

abundance: many
v_gene: TRBV6-5
j_gene: TRBJ1-2
d_gene: TRBD1
CDR3aa: CASSYLAQGAGNYGYTF
CDR3nt: TGTGCCAGCAGTTACCTCGCGCAGGGGGCGGGAAACTATGGCTACACCTTC

abundance: many
v_gene: TRBV7-9
j_gene: TRBJ2-5
d_gene: NA
CDR3aa: CASSSPTLGDLVETQYF
CDR3nt: TGTGCCAGCAGCTCACCCACGTTGGGGGATCTCGTGGAGACCCAGTACTTC

abundance: many
v_gene: TRBV2
j_gene: TRBJ2-1
d_gene: TRBD2
CDR3aa: CASCEGLAGGNEQFF
CDR3nt: TGTGCCAGCTGCGAGGGACTAGCGGGGGGTAATGAGCAGTTCTTC

abundance: few
v_gene: TRBV9
j_gene: TRBJ2-1
d_gene: NA
CDR3aa: CASSVRDSGLNEQFF
CDR3nt: TGTGCCAGCAGCGTACGGGACTCGGGGCTCAATGAGCAGTTCTTC

abundance: few
v_gene: TRBV19
j_gene: TRBJ2-1
d_gene: NA
CDR3aa: CASSPLLAVIYNEQFF
CDR3nt: TGTGCCAGTAGTCCATTACTAGCAGTAATATACAATGAGCAGTTCTTC

abundance: few
v_gene: TRBV6-6
j_gene: TRBJ1-2
d_gene: NA
CDR3aa: CASTNRVGGYTF
CDR3nt: TGTGCCAGCACGAACAGGGTTGGGGGCTACACCTTC

abundance: NA
v_gene: TRBV25-1
j_gene: TRBJ1-1
d_gene: NA
CDR3aa: CASSGVSGWAFF
CDR3nt: TGTGCCAGCAGTGGGGTCTCCGGCTGGGCTTTCTTT

abundance: NA
v_gene: TRBV4-1
j_gene: TRBJ2-1
d_gene: NA
CDR3aa: CASSQVWGTEYNEQFF
CDR3nt: TGCGCCAGCAGCCAAGTTTGGGGGACTGAGTACAATGAGCAGTTCTTC

abundance: NA
v_gene: TRBV4-1
j_gene: TRBJ1-5
d_gene: NA
CDR3aa: CASSPSRTDSNQPQHF
CDR3nt: TGCGCCAGCAGCCCTTCCCGGACCGATAGCAATCAGCCCCAGCATTTT

abundance: NA
v_gene: TRBV7-9
j_gene: TRBJ2-5
d_gene: NA
CDR3aa: CASSPHLGTEYF
CDR3nt: TGTGCCAGCAGCCCTCACTTGGGGACGGAGTACTTC

abundance: many
v_gene: TRBV20-1
j_gene: TRBJ2-7
d_gene: NA
CDR3aa: CSATKAGIGYF
CDR3nt: TGCAGTGCAACTAAAGCTGGGATAGGCTACTTC

abundance: NA
v_gene: TRBV7-9
j_gene: TRBJ1-6
d_gene: NA
CDR3aa: CASSSDPGYLDSPLHF
CDR3nt: TGTGCCAGCAGCTCCGATCCAGGGTATCTGGATTCACCCCTCCACTTT

abundance: NA
v_gene: TRBV18
j_gene: TRBJ2-1
d_gene: TRBD1
CDR3aa: CASSMTGGDSYNEQFF
CDR3nt: TGTGCCAGCTCCATGACAGGGGGCGACTCCTACAATGAGCAGTTCTTC

abundance: many
v_gene: TRBV24-1
j_gene: TRBJ2-3
d_gene: NA
CDR3aa: CATSDSGNTQYF
CDR3nt: TGTGCCACCAGTGATTCGGGTAATACGCAGTATTTT

abundance: many
v_gene: TRBV24-1
j_gene: TRBJ2-1
d_gene: NA
CDR3aa: CATSGEVANEQFF
CDR3nt: TGTGCCACCAGTGGTGAGGTGGCGAATGAGCAGTTCTTC

abundance: NA
v_gene: TRBV25-1
j_gene: TRBJ2-7
d_gene: NA
CDR3aa: CASSATIDTYEQYF
CDR3nt: TGTGCCAGCAGTGCTACGATTGACACCTACGAGCAGTACTTC

abundance: many
v_gene: TRBV7-8
j_gene: TRBJ2-1
d_gene: TRBD2
CDR3aa: CASSEGLAGGPPHNEQFF
CDR3nt: TGTGCCAGCAGCGAAGGACTAGCGGGAGGGCCCCCACACAATGAGCAGTTCTTC

abundance: few
v_gene: TRBV2
j_gene: TRBJ2-3
d_gene: NA
CDR3aa: CASSAPRDLTDTQYF
CDR3nt: TGTGCCAGCAGCGCTCCTCGAGACTTAACAGATACGCAGTATTTT

abundance: few
v_gene: TRBV11-2
j_gene: TRBJ2-7
d_gene: NA
CDR3aa: CASSVALARSPYEQYF
CDR3nt: TGTGCCAGCAGCGTGGCCTTAGCTAGGTCCCCCTACGAGCAGTACTTC

abundance: NA
v_gene: TRBV11-1
j_gene: TRBJ2-1
d_gene: TRBD2
CDR3aa: CASSSGGLAGGITFVEQFF
CDR3nt: TGTGCCAGCAGCTCCGGTGGGCTAGCGGGGGGGATCACTTTTGTTGAGCAGTTCTTC

abundance: NA
v_gene: TRBV12-3/TRBV12-4
j_gene: TRBJ2-7
d_gene: NA
CDR3aa: CASSPGRRQQYF
CDR3nt: TGTGCCAGCAGCCCCGGACGACGCCAACAGTACTTC

abundance: few
v_gene: TRBV5-1
j_gene: TRBJ2-1
d_gene: TRBD2
CDR3aa: CASSPGLAGVIENEQFF
CDR3nt: TGCGCCAGCAGCCCAGGACTAGCGGGAGTAATTGAGAATGAGCAGTTCTTC

abundance: few
v_gene: TRBV20-1
j_gene: TRBJ1-4
d_gene: NA
CDR3aa: CSPREVGAGEKLFF
CDR3nt: TGCAGTCCTAGAGAGGTCGGAGCGGGCGAAAAACTGTTTTTT

abundance: few
v_gene: TRBV7-9
j_gene: TRBJ2-1
d_gene: TRBD2
CDR3aa: CASSSTSGLSYNEQFF
CDR3nt: TGTGCCAGCAGCTCCACTAGCGGTCTCTCCTACAATGAGCAGTTCTTC